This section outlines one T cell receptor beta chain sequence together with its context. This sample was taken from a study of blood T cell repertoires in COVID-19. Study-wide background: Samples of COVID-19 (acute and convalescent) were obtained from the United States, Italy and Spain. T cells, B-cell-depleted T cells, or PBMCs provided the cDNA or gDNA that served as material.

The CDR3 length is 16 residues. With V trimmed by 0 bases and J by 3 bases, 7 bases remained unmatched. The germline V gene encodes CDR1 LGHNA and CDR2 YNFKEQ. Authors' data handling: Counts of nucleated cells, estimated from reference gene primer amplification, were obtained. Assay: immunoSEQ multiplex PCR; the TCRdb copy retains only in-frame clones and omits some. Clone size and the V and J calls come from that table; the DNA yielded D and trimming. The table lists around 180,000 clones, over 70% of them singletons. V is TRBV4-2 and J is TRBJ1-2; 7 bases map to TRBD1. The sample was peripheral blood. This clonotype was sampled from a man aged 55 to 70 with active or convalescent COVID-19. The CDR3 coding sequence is TGTGCCAGCAGCCAAGAAGGGGGCAGGGCTCACTATGGCTACACCTTC. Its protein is CASSQEGGRAHYGYTF.